Sequencing of this TCR beta chain was carried out in a study of identical twins. This clonotype was counted a few times. TCRdb called the 5' RACE reads again in MiXCR, with one record for every CDR3 protein. The sample holds 1.5 million to 2 million distinct CDR3 sequences, more than 30% seen once. This TCR derives from a newborn girl in good health. Sequenced: cord blood.

The CDR3 nucleotides are TGCGCCAGCAGGACCTCCGGGACAGCCTACGAGCAGTACTTC. Protein: CASRTSGTAYEQYF. The chain couples TRBV10-1 to TRBJ2-7, with 7 positions matching TRBD1. After removal of 6 bases from V and 2 bases from J, the junction contained 7 bases not matched to a gene. In germline, CDR1 is WNHNN, CDR2 SYGVQD (reference sequence). The CDR3 sequence is 14 residues long.